Below, 10 T cell receptor beta chains from the same sample are listed, as sequenced in a study of T cells in Graves' hyperthyroidism and ophthalmopathy. Researchers amplified the TCR beta CDR3 regions from RNA transcripts. HTBI primers drove first-round RT-PCR of the TCR CDR3. TCRdb recomputed calls from the multiplex PCR reads with MiXCR, one row per CDR3 protein. The top ten hold about 21% of the sample, which has more than 350,000 distinct CDR3 sequences, approximately 14% seen once. Sequenced input: blood. The source is a woman aged 60-75 years with Graves' ophthalmopathy.

J is TRBJ2-6 and V is TRBV5-1; D call uncertain. This CDR3 spans 18 amino acids. V was trimmed by 3 bases and J by 0 bases, leaving 16 bases between them. CDR1 SGHRS and CDR2 YFSETQ come from the germline V gene. Written as DNA, the CDR3 is TGCGCCAGCAGCTCCGCCCCGGACGTCATCTCTGGGGCCAACGTCCTGACTTTC. It encodes CASSSAPDVISGANVLTF.

This clonotype was recorded at least ten times. This chain uses TRBV6-5 with TRBJ1-1, with 7 nucleotides matching TRBD1. The junction had 3 bases not matched to a gene; V was cut back by 2 bases and J by 6 bases. The CDR3 totals 13 residues. Germline loops: CDR1 MNHEY, CDR2 SVGAGI. The CDR3 bases are TGTGCCAGCAGTTACGGGCAGGGGGCTGAAGCTTTCTTT. It specifies CASSYGQGAEAFF.

The chain carries TRBV4-1 and TRBJ1-1; 9 bases map to TRBD1. The CDR3 runs 14 residues. Trimming took 3 bases from V and 6 from J; bases not matched to a gene: 5. Germline values: CDR1 MGHRA, CDR2 YSYEKL. This chain's CDR3 is CASSHRDRVSEAFF. As DNA, the CDR3 is TGCGCCAGCAGCCACCGGGACAGGGTTTCTGAAGCTTTCTTT.

About this clonotype itself: A junction boundary mismatches the germline segment, possibly from a read error. The V gene is TRBV6-1, the J gene TRBJ2-5; 9 bases are a match to TRBD2. This CDR3 contains 19 residues. The V gene's germline CDR1 is MNHNS and CDR2 SASEGT. The CDR3 is CASTIGSGRLGGSRETQYF. In DNA form, the CDR3 reads TGCGCCAGCACGATCGGGAGCGGGAGGCTCGGCGGGAGTAGGGAGACCCAGTACTTC.

This clonotype was recorded at least ten times. J is TRBJ2-3 and V is TRBV12-3 or TRBV12-4; 9 bases fit TRBD2. This CDR3 contains 15 residues. With 3 bases clipped from V and 2 bases from J, the junction kept 3 bases outside the gene matches. CDR3 bases: TGTGCCAGCAGTTTGTTAGCGGGAGACACAGATACGCAGTATTTT. It yields the protein CASSLLAGDTDTQYF.

As to this clonotype: The conserved phenylalanine or tryptophan normally closing the CDR3 is absent here, so this likely arose from a read error. The V and J genes are TRBV5-1 and TRBJ1-1; D gene uncertain. The germline gives CDR1 SGHRS, CDR2 YFSETQ. Deletions cut 4 bases from V and 0 bases from J, with 7 bases between. The CDR3 loop spans 13 amino acids. The CDR3 DNA follows: TGCGCCAGCAGCCGGGGAGTGAACACTGAAGCTTTCTCT. This encodes CASSRGVNTEAFS.

This clonotype occurred many times. This chain joins TRBV7-8 and TRBJ2-3, with 10 bases lining up with TRBD2. The CDR3 is 16 amino acids. Germline V gene sequence: CDR1 SGHVS, CDR2 FQNEAQ. J was trimmed by 6 bases and V by 0 bases; bases with no gene match: 6. Written as DNA, the CDR3 is TGTGCCAGCAGCTTAGCATCGGCTAGCGGGAGTGATACGCAGTATTTT. Translating it yields CASSLASASGSDTQYF.

There are a few counts of this clonotype. The V call is TRBV3-1, the J call TRBJ2-2, with D tentatively TRBD2 (6 bases). The CDR3 is made up of 18 amino acids. Germline CDR1 LGHDT, CDR2 YNNKEL (reference sequence). With 1 base removed from V and 3 bases from J, the gap between germline ends came to 18 bases. The CDR3 DNA sequence: TGTGCCAGCAGCCAAGGGGATACTAGCCGAGATCACACCGGGGAGCTGTTTTTT. Amino acid sequence: CASSQGDTSRDHTGELFF.

A note on this clonotype: A much larger clonotype is one base distant, so this may be a read error. Given the absence of the conserved phenylalanine or tryptophan at the CDR3 end, a read error is likely. The chain joins TRBV28 to TRBJ2-7; D might be TRBD1 or TRBD2, each matching 5 bases. Germline V gives CDR1 MDHEN, CDR2 SYDVKM. V was pared by 4 bases and J by 0 bases, with 10 bases between. The CDR3 spans 14 residues. In DNA form, the CDR3 reads TGTGCCAGCAGTTCCAGGGACCGCTCCTACGAGCAGTACTAC. Translation: CASSSRDRSYEQYY.

In the case of this clonotype: One junction end disagrees with the germline gene, perhaps due to a read error. The chain employs TRBV9 and TRBJ2-3, with D perhaps assigned TRBD1 or TRBD2 (5 bases each). The CDR3 is 15 amino acids. CDR1 and CDR2 (germline): SGDLS, YYNGEE. This chain's CDR3 is CAGSLRGRGADTQYF. The CDR3 region has the DNA TGTGCCGGCAGCTTGAGAGGGAGAGGGGCAGATACGCAGTATTTT.